Sequencing of this T cell receptor beta chain was carried out in a study of T cell responses to AZD1222 COVID-19 vaccine. Study-level background: Second-dose recipients at about 4 or about 12 weeks were treated as one pooled group. Whole-study findings and limits: Two AZD1222 doses significantly raised spike-specific TCR breadth and depth over controls. Only a handful of AZD1222 recipients, more than five in all, had baseline seropositivity.

Assay: immunoSEQ multiplex PCR; the TCRdb copy retains only in-frame clones and omits some. The sample includes 75,000 to 95,000 clones, approximately 85% of them seen just once. The ends were cut back, 3 bases at V and 2 bases at J, with 18 bases in the middle. The CDR3 consists of 16 residues. In germline, CDR1 is SGDLS, CDR2 YYNGEE. Of note for this clone: Its antigen is unidentified.

The input for sequencing was peripheral blood, taken on day 0 of AZD1222 vaccination. V usage is TRBV9 and J usage is TRBJ2-7, with D possibly being TRBD1 or TRBD2 (6 bases each). The TCR sequence derives from an adult in good health. As DNA, the CDR3 is TGTGCCAGCAGCGCCCTCGGGGTGGGGGGCCCCTACGAGCAGTACTTC. The encoded protein is CASSALGVGGPYEQYF.